Each of the 31 T cell receptor beta chains below was sequenced from the same sample in a study of OX40 agonist ivuxolimab in advanced cancers. Data came from immunoSEQ multiplex PCR; TCRdb stores just in-frame clones and leaves some out. The data contain about 77,000 clones, 65% to 90% of them singletons. Material: CD4+ or CD8+ T cells sorted from blood, obtained in a trial of the OX40 agonist ivuxolimab. Receptors were obtained from an adult with an advanced solid tumor such as melanoma, head and neck, liver or kidney cancer.

This clone was seen only once. This chain links TRBV5-1 with TRBJ1-1; 7 bases map to TRBD1. V lost 4 bases to trimming and J lost 0 bases; unmatched junction nucleotides: 6. There are 15 residues in the CDR3. CDR1 and CDR2 (germline): SGHRS, YFSETQ. The CDR3 DNA reads as TGCGCCAGCAGCCCCCGACAGGGATTGAACACTGAAGCTTTCTTT. Its translation: CASSPRQGLNTEAFF. The full variable domain, rest sourced from reference TRBV5-1 and TRBJ1-1, is KAGVTQTPRYLIKTRGQQVTLSCSPISGHRSVSWYQQTPGQGLQFLFEYFSETQRNKGNFPGRFSGRQFSNSRSEMNVSTLELGDSALYLCASSPRQGLNTEAFFGQGTRLTVV.

The J gene is TRBJ1-1, the V gene TRBV27, with a weak D call TRBD1 (5 bases). The V and J ends lost 4 bases and 5 bases respectively, with 14 bases between them. The CDR3 loop spans 14 amino acids. Germline values: CDR1 MNHEY, CDR2 SMNVEV (reference sequence). CDR3 loop: CASSSLTVGTEAFF. The DNA of the CDR3 is TGTGCCAGCAGTTCCCTGACAGTGGGAACTGAAGCTTTCTTT.

V is TRBV6-1 and J is TRBJ1-1, with 7 bases identical to TRBD1. V lost 6 bases to trimming and J lost 11 bases; unmatched junction nucleotides: 12. The CDR3 covers 13 residues. CDR1 is MNHNS, CDR2 SASEGT, per germline. CDR3 amino acids: CASSQPPTGDAFF. CDR3 in DNA: TGTGCCAGCAGCCAACCACCCACAGGGGACGCTTTCTTT.

This chain links TRBV7-8 with TRBJ2-1; D assignment may be TRBD1 or TRBD2 (5 bases each). Between the trimmed V and J ends, which lost 1 base and 12 bases, there was a span of 22 bases. Germline CDR1 SGHVS, CDR2 FQNEAQ. CDR3 length: 16 residues. This CDR3 reads CASSLVGARTPYGQFF. CDR3 DNA: TGTGCCAGCAGCTTAGTCGGGGCCCGAACCCCCTACGGGCAGTTCTTC. Looking up the rest from reference TRBV7-8 and TRBJ2-1 gives the full variable domain: GAGVSQSPRYKVAKRGQDVALRCDPISGHVSLFWYQQALGQGPEFLTYFQNEAQLDKSGLPSDRFFAERPEGSVSTLKIQRTQQEDSAVYLCASSLVGARTPYGQFFGPGTRLTVL.

The chain has TRBV2 and TRBJ1-5, with 8 bases identical to TRBD1. Germline loops: CDR1 SNHLY, CDR2 FYNNEI. The CDR3 runs to 15 residues. Trimming took 6 bases from V and 6 from J; bases not matched to a gene: 10. The CDR3 here is CASRLTGASGQPQHF. The CDR3 DNA is TGTGCCAGCAGGTTGACAGGGGCAAGCGGTCAGCCCCAGCATTTT.

The V and J genes are TRBV7-2 and TRBJ2-7; tentatively, D is TRBD1 (5 bases). The CDR3 is made up of 14 amino acids. V was trimmed by 0 bases and J by 3 bases, leaving 9 bases between them. The germline gives CDR1 SGHTA, CDR2 FQGNSA. The CDR3 region has the DNA TGTGCCAGCAGCTTAGCCAGGGATGGCTACGAGCAGTACTTC. The encoded protein is CASSLARDGYEQYF.

The chain joins TRBV29-1 to TRBJ2-3; no definite D call. The CDR3 runs to 12 residues. CDR1 is SQVTM and CDR2 is ANQGSEA in the germline V gene. V was trimmed by 6 bases and J by 2 bases, leaving 9 bases between them. CDR3 DNA sequence: TGCAGCGTGGACGGATACACAGATACGCAGTATTTT. It specifies CSVDGYTDTQYF.

The genes are TRBV10-3 and TRBJ2-7; no firm D call. The V end lost 0 bases, the J end lost 0 bases, and 6 bases lay between the germline ends. This CDR3 is built from 14 residues. Germline CDR1 is ENHRY and CDR2 is SYGVKD. The CDR3: CAISESVVSYEQYF. In DNA, the CDR3 is TGTGCCATCAGTGAGTCAGTGGTCTCCTACGAGCAGTACTTC.

J is TRBJ2-7 and V is TRBV28; D gene uncertain. V was clipped by 5 bases and J by 2 bases, with 7 bases between them. Germline CDR1 is MDHEN and CDR2 is SYDVKM. This CDR3 is built from 12 residues. For the CDR3, the DNA is TGTGCCAGCAGTCCCAGTGCCTACGAGCAGTACTTC. Its translation is CASSPSAYEQYF. The variable domain in full, with the rest retrieved from reference TRBV28 and TRBJ2-7, is DVKVTQSSRYLVKRTGEKVFLECVQDMDHENMFWYRQDPGLGLRLIYFSYDVKMKEKGDIPEGYSVSREKKERFSLILESASTNQTSMYLCASSPSAYEQYFGPGTRLTVT.

V is TRBV6-5 and J is TRBJ1-2; D remains ambiguous. CDR1 is MNHEY and CDR2 is SVGAGI in the germline V gene. The CDR3 consists of 15 residues. V was clipped by 6 bases and J by 2 bases, with 16 bases between them. CDR3 nucleotides: TGTGCCAGCAGGCTCCGGTCGACATTCAACTATGGCTACACCTTC. Translation: CASRLRSTFNYGYTF.

The rearrangement uses TRBV19 and TRBJ1-1; D is ambiguous. This CDR3 comprises 14 residues. Trimming cost V 6 bases and J 1 base, with 12 bases left between them. Per the germline V gene, CDR1 is LNHDA and CDR2 is SQIVND (reference sequence). CDR3 nucleotides: TGTGCCAGTAGACCGGCTGCTAAGAACACTGAAGCTTTCTTT. Translation gives CASRPAAKNTEAFF.

The chain couples TRBV7-3 to TRBJ1-1, with TRBD1 as a possible D gene (5 bases). CDR1 and CDR2 from the germline V gene are SGHTA and FQGTGA. CDR3 size: 14 residues. Trimming stripped 5 bases from V and 5 bases from J, with 15 bases between. The CDR3: CASSPRGSGTEAFF. The CDR3 coding sequence is TGTGCCAGCAGCCCACGGGGGTCGGGGACTGAAGCTTTCTTT.

This clone occurred a few times. J is TRBJ1-2 and V is TRBV7-2; D is possibly TRBD1 (5 bases). The CDR3 covers 12 residues. The germline V gene has CDR1 SGHTA and CDR2 FQGNSA. Trimming left V 3 bases short and J 5 bases short, with 7 bases between. The DNA for the CDR3 is TGTGCCAGCAGCTTGGGACTTTATGGCTACACCTTC. This sequence encodes CASSLGLYGYTF.

This rearrangement joins TRBV6-5 to TRBJ2-7; maybe TRBD1 (6 bases). The length of the CDR3 is 16 residues. Deletions cut 2 bases from V and 1 base from J, with 15 bases between. Germline V CDR1 and CDR2: MNHEY, SVGAGI. CDR3 nucleotides: TGTGCCAGCAGTTACCCAACAGGGTTAGGATCCTACGAGCAGTACTTC. Encoded protein: CASSYPTGLGSYEQYF.

This chain joins TRBV6-5 and TRBJ1-3; no clear D. Trimming removed 0 bases at V and 0 bases at J, with 9 bases between. This CDR3 has 16 amino acids. The germline V gene encodes CDR1 MNHEY and CDR2 SVGAGI. The CDR3 DNA sequence: TGTGCCAGCAGTTACTCGGCAACGGCCTCTGGAAACACCATATATTTT. Protein sequence: CASSYSATASGNTIYF.

The chain couples TRBV5-5 to TRBJ1-5, with D possibly matching TRBD1 (6 bases). The CDR3 loop spans 13 amino acids. Trimming removed 2 bases at V and 6 bases at J, with 9 bases between. CDR1 and CDR2 (germline): SGHKS, YYEKEE (reference sequence). Here the CDR3 reads CASSLQGGQPQHF. The CDR3 DNA follows: TGTGCCAGCAGCTTACAGGGCGGTCAGCCCCAGCATTTT.

The chain recombines TRBV11-2 with TRBJ2-3, with TRBD2 matching over 8 bases. J was trimmed by 5 bases and V by 3 bases; bases with no gene match: 7. The CDR3 has 15 amino acids. The germline CDR1 and CDR2 sequences are SGHAT and FQNNGV. The CDR3, as DNA: TGTGCCAGCAGCTTCCAAGCGGGGGCCCTAGATACGCAGTATTTT. It is translated as CASSFQAGALDTQYF.

CDR3: CASSLAVLDHSTDTQYF. The DNA for the CDR3 is TGCGCCAGCAGCTTGGCCGTTCTGGACCATAGCACAGATACGCAGTATTTT. The chain uses TRBV5-1 and TRBJ2-3; D is unclear. The CDR3 contains 17 residues. Between the trimmed V and J ends, which lost 0 bases and 0 bases, there was a span of 14 bases. Germline loops: CDR1 SGHRS, CDR2 YFSETQ. Full variable domain (outside the CDR3, taken from reference TRBV5-1 and TRBJ2-3): KAGVTQTPRYLIKTRGQQVTLSCSPISGHRSVSWYQQTPGQGLQFLFEYFSETQRNKGNFPGRFSGRQFSNSRSEMNVSTLELGDSALYLCASSLAVLDHSTDTQYFGPGTRLTVL.

The chain recombines TRBV11-2 with TRBJ2-2; D possibly matches TRBD1 or TRBD2 (6 bases each). The germline V and J ends were trimmed by 4 bases and 3 bases, with 15 bases remaining between them. CDR3 length: 16 amino acids. Germline values: CDR1 SGHAT, CDR2 FQNNGV. The chain's CDR3 is CASSSLRGLHTGELFF. CDR3 in DNA: TGTGCCAGCAGCTCCCTCCGGGGGCTACACACCGGGGAGCTGTTTTTT.

This clone has only one observation. The chain recombines TRBV9 with TRBJ1-2; maybe TRBD1 (5 bases). V was shortened by 6 bases and J by 3 bases, with 18 bases between the two germline ends. This CDR3 comprises 15 residues. Looked up from germline, CDR1 is SGDLS and CDR2 is YYNGEE. For the CDR3, the DNA is TGTGCCAGCACCCCTCAGGGCCGCCACCACTATGGCTACACCTTC. This encodes CASTPQGRHHYGYTF.

The rearrangement uses TRBV18 and TRBJ1-1; tentatively, D is TRBD1 (5 bases). Germline V gene lookup returns CDR1 KGHSH and CDR2 LQKENI. Trimming removed 3 bases from V and 0 bases from J, with 14 bases in between. This CDR3 contains 16 residues. CDR3 bases: TGTGCCAGCTCACCCCCGGGTGGGACTGTGAACACTGAAGCTTTCTTT. This sequence encodes CASSPPGGTVNTEAFF. Drawing the rest from reference TRBV18 and TRBJ1-1, the complete variable domain is NAGVMQNPRHLVRRRGQEARLRCSPMKGHSHVYWYRQLPEEGLKFMVYLQKENIIDESGMPKERFSAEFPKEGPSILRIQQVVRGDSAAYFCASSPPGGTVNTEAFFGQGTRLTVV.

The chain couples TRBV18 to TRBJ2-1; tentatively, D is TRBD1 or TRBD2 (5 bases each). Trimming cost V 0 bases and J 9 bases, with 12 bases left between them. Germline-derived CDR1 and CDR2 are KGHSH and LQKENI. The CDR3 spans 14 residues. DNA for the CDR3: TGTGCCAGCTCACCACCGTCAGGGAGACTTGAGCAGTTCTTC. Translation: CASSPPSGRLEQFF.

The rearrangement links TRBV7-6 to TRBJ2-1, with D possibly matching TRBD2 (6 bases). Germline V lookup: CDR1 SGHVS, CDR2 FNYEAQ. The germline V and J ends were trimmed by 1 base and 5 bases, with 6 bases remaining between them. The CDR3 runs to 13 residues. The CDR3 bases are TGTGCCAGCAGCTTAGGACTAGACAATGAGCAGTTCTTC. Amino acid sequence: CASSLGLDNEQFF.

The gene calls are TRBV30 and TRBJ1-1; 8 bases agree with TRBD1. The V segment lost 3 bases and the J segment 2 bases; nucleotides outside the gene matches: 2. The germline gives CDR1 GTSNPN, CDR2 SVGIG (reference sequence). CDR3 length: 13 residues. The CDR3: CAWSRGLNTEAFF. The CDR3 DNA reads TGTGCCTGGAGCAGGGGGCTCAACACTGAAGCTTTCTTT.

The chain combines TRBV11-2 with TRBJ1-1; weak D call: TRBD1 (6 bases). The length of the CDR3 is 18 residues. The V end lost 5 bases, the J end lost 1 base, and 23 bases lay between the germline ends. The germline V gene has CDR1 SGHAT and CDR2 FQNNGV. Here the CDR3 DNA reads TGTGCCAGCAGCGAACAATTTCAGTATGACAGGTCGAACACTGAAGCTTTCTTT. Translation: CASSEQFQYDRSNTEAFF.

The chain couples TRBV6-1 to TRBJ1-1, with D possibly matching TRBD1 (6 bases). The CDR3 runs to 14 residues. Trimming removed 6 bases from V and 1 base from J, with 12 bases in between. Germline CDR1 is MNHNS and CDR2 is SASEGT. The CDR3 coding sequence is TGTGCCAGCAGAGAGGGACATCCGAACACTGAAGCTTTCTTT. As protein: CASREGHPNTEAFF.

The J gene is TRBJ1-6, the V gene TRBV11-2; D gene ambiguous. V was shortened by 1 base and J by 7 bases, with 17 bases between the two germline ends. Germline V gene sequence: CDR1 SGHAT, CDR2 FQNNGV. This CDR3 is built from 17 residues. In DNA, the CDR3 is TGTGCCAGCAGCTTAGGGTCGGTAGGGAGAAGGAATTCACCCCTCCACTTT. It codes for CASSLGSVGRRNSPLHF.

The table lists this clone with a count of one. The gene calls are TRBV7-2 and TRBJ2-2; possible D gene TRBD2, 5 bases. Per germline, CDR1 SGHTA and CDR2 FQGNSA. Trimming removed 5 bases from V and 2 bases from J, with 12 bases in between. This CDR3 spans 15 amino acids. CDR3 bases: TGTGCCAGCAGCCTGTGGACTCGTAACACCGGGGAGCTGTTTTTT. Translated, it gives CASSLWTRNTGELFF.

The chain employs TRBV4-1 and TRBJ2-7; D is perhaps TRBD1 (5 bases). The V end lost 0 bases, the J end lost 7 bases, and 28 bases lay between the germline ends. The CDR3 totals 19 residues. CDR1 and CDR2 from the germline V gene are MGHRA and YSYEKL. The chain's CDR3 is CASSQEARGPPSRVVEQYF. The CDR3, as DNA: TGCGCCAGCAGCCAAGAAGCAAGAGGCCCCCCCAGCAGGGTCGTTGAGCAGTACTTC.

This clone was observed a handful of times. CDR3 sequence (DNA): TGTGCCAGCAGCGTAGGACAAATCGTAGGCACTGAAGCTTTCTTT. Translating gives CASSVGQIVGTEAFF. The genes are TRBV9 and TRBJ1-1; no definite D call. The ends were cut back, 0 bases at V and 4 bases at J, with 13 bases in the middle. The CDR3 totals 15 residues. The germline CDR1 and CDR2 sequences are SGDLS and YYNGEE.

This clone appeared a single time. CDR3 sequence (DNA): TGTGCCAGCAGCGGATCGGATGGGGACACTGAAGCTTTCTTT. It is translated as CASSGSDGDTEAFF. The V and J genes are TRBV7-9 and TRBJ1-1; D remains unclear. Looked up from germline, CDR1 is SEHNR and CDR2 is FQNEAQ (reference sequence). The CDR3 contains 14 residues. V shed 5 bases and J shed 3 bases, with 13 bases lying between them.